The 21 T cell receptor beta chains below all came from one sample that was sequenced in a study of blood T cell repertoires in COVID-19. Sequencing used immunoSEQ multiplex PCR; TCRdb keeps in-frame clones, though not all of them. Found here are 100,000 to 150,000 clones, approximately 87% of them singletons; the top ten hold approximately 8.7%. Sequencing input: peripheral blood. Receptors were obtained from a man between 65 and 85 years old who had recovered from COVID-19.

The chain combines TRBV7-9 with TRBJ2-1, with TRBD2 matching 7 bases. Germline V CDR1 and CDR2: SEHNR, FQNEAQ (reference sequence). J lost 6 bases, V lost 4 bases, and 6 bases had no gene match. There are 14 residues in the CDR3. CDR3 amino acids: CASSSTGGGNEQFF. In nucleotides, the CDR3 is TGTGCCAGCAGCTCGACGGGCGGGGGCAATGAGCAGTTCTTC.

This clone showed up just once. The genes are TRBV27 and TRBJ2-3, with D possibly being TRBD1 (6 bases). Deletions cut 8 bases from V and 6 bases from J, with 21 bases between. Germline CDR1 is MNHEY and CDR2 is SMNVEV (reference sequence). The CDR3 length is 15 residues. CDR3 nucleotide sequence: TGTGCCAGCCAGTCGTTGAGGGGGACCAAGGATACGCAGTATTTT. Translated, it gives CASQSLRGTKDTQYF.

V is TRBV2 and J is TRBJ1-2; unclear D gene. With 3 bases removed from V and 4 bases from J, the gap between germline ends came to 15 bases. The CDR3 is made up of 15 amino acids. The germline gives CDR1 SNHLY, CDR2 FYNNEI. The CDR3 sequence: CASSEGPQGFYGYTF. The CDR3, as DNA: TGTGCCAGCAGTGAGGGCCCCCAAGGTTTCTATGGCTACACCTTC.

The V call is TRBV27, the J call TRBJ2-7, with D perhaps TRBD1 (5 bases). The CDR3 sequence is 11 residues long. Germline V gene sequence: CDR1 MNHEY, CDR2 SMNVEV (reference sequence). The germline V and J ends were trimmed by 2 bases and 6 bases, with 5 bases remaining between them. The chain's CDR3 is CASSLQGEQYF. The CDR3 DNA sequence: TGTGCCAGCAGTTTACAGGGCGAGCAGTACTTC.

The V call is TRBV6-2 or TRBV6-3, the J call TRBJ2-5; D possibly corresponds to TRBD2 (6 bases). This CDR3 has 15 residues. Per the germline V gene, CDR1 is MNHEY and CDR2 is SVGEGT. V was cut by 2 bases and J by 4 bases, with 14 bases left in between. In DNA form, the CDR3 reads TGTGCCAGCAGTTACGTAGCGGTCCCGTTAGAGACCCAGTACTTC. Translating it yields CASSYVAVPLETQYF.

The rearrangement uses TRBV2 and TRBJ2-3; D ambiguous. CDR1 is SNHLY, CDR2 FYNNEI, per germline. Trimming left V 7 bases short and J 6 bases short, with 14 bases between. This CDR3 is built from 13 residues. The CDR3 DNA follows: TGTGCCAGCATCATAGCCCTCGGGGATACGCAGTATTTT. This sequence encodes CASIIALGDTQYF.

This chain joins TRBV7-8 and TRBJ2-1, with D uncertain. V gave up 3 bases and J gave up 0 bases, with 6 bases separating them. Germline V gene sequence: CDR1 SGHVS, CDR2 FQNEAQ. The CDR3 has 14 residues. CDR3 amino acids: CASSFSSSYNEQFF. The CDR3 DNA reads as TGTGCCAGCAGCTTCTCGAGCTCCTACAATGAGCAGTTCTTC.

This clone is medium-sized (0.01 to 0.1%) in the sample. This chain uses TRBV11-2 with TRBJ2-7; a possible D gene is TRBD1 (6 bases). The V end lost 1 base, the J end lost 2 bases, and 15 bases lay between the germline ends. This CDR3 is 16 amino acids long. The germline gives CDR1 SGHAT, CDR2 FQNNGV. CDR3 loop: CASSLGLGANAYEQYF. The CDR3 DNA is TGTGCCAGCAGCTTAGGGTTGGGGGCTAATGCCTACGAGCAGTACTTC.

This chain joins TRBV27 and TRBJ1-5; TRBD1 might be the D (5 bases). Germline CDR1 MNHEY, CDR2 SMNVEV (reference sequence). The V and J ends lost 2 bases and 1 base respectively, with 18 bases between them. This CDR3 spans 18 amino acids. The CDR3 spells CASSLNGTGVRSNQPQHF. In nucleotides, the CDR3 is TGTGCCAGCAGTTTAAACGGGACTGGAGTAAGAAGCAATCAGCCCCAGCATTTT.

The rearrangement uses TRBV19 and TRBJ2-3, with D possibly matching TRBD2 (5 bases). The CDR3 is 11 amino acids. CDR1 and CDR2 (germline): LNHDA, SQIVND (reference sequence). The germline V and J ends were trimmed by 7 bases and 6 bases, with 8 bases remaining between them. In nucleotides, the CDR3 is TGTGCCAGTACCTCGGGGGATACGCAGTATTTT. Encoded protein: CASTSGDTQYF.

This clone was detected once. This chain connects TRBV6-6 to TRBJ1-2, with 7 bases matching TRBD1. With 6 bases clipped from V and 4 bases from J, the junction kept 5 bases outside the gene matches. The CDR3 sequence is 13 residues long. Germline V gene data show CDR1 as MNHNY and CDR2 as SVGAGI (reference sequence). The CDR3 nucleotides are TGTGCCAGCAGATCCCGGGACAGCTATGGCTACACCTTC. Translation: CASRSRDSYGYTF.

The CDR3 DNA sequence: TGTGCCAGCAGCTCGGACAGGGGTGTCACAGATACGCAGTATTTT. It is translated as CASSSDRGVTDTQYF. The V and J genes are TRBV7-9 and TRBJ2-3, with 9 nucleotides matching TRBD1. Germline V gives CDR1 SEHNR, CDR2 FQNEAQ (reference sequence). The CDR3 is made up of 15 amino acids. J was trimmed by 2 bases and V by 4 bases; bases with no gene match: 4.

V gene TRBV10-3 combines with J gene TRBJ1-2, with TRBD1 as a possible D gene (5 bases). Trimming removed 7 bases from V and 4 bases from J, with 13 bases in between. This CDR3 contains 13 residues. Germline V gene lookup returns CDR1 ENHRY and CDR2 SYGVKD. CDR3 sequence (DNA): TGTGCCATCAAAGCTACAGGCCCCTATGGCTACACCTTC. This translates into CAIKATGPYGYTF.

The genes are TRBV5-1 and TRBJ1-2; D may be TRBD1 (5 bases). The CDR3 is 13 residues long. Trimming removed 0 bases from V and 5 bases from J, with 8 bases in between. The germline V gene has CDR1 SGHRS and CDR2 YFSETQ. CDR3 DNA: TGCGCCAGCAGCTTGGGCAGGGATTATGGCTACACCTTC. Translated, it gives CASSLGRDYGYTF.

This chain joins TRBV5-1 and TRBJ2-1, with a tentative D call TRBD2 (5 bases). V was pared by 4 bases and J by 3 bases, with 14 bases between. CDR1 SGHRS and CDR2 YFSETQ come from the germline V gene. This CDR3 region has 15 residues. DNA for the CDR3: TGCGCCAGCAGCGTGGGTAGGGCGGGCTACAATGAGCAGTTCTTC. Translating gives CASSVGRAGYNEQFF.

The chain combines TRBV4-2 with TRBJ2-7; TRBD1 is a possible D gene (5 bases). Per germline, CDR1 LGHNA and CDR2 YNFKEQ. This CDR3 has 13 residues. V lost 8 bases, J lost 3 bases, and 14 bases lay in between. The CDR3 DNA reads as TGTGCCAGCTCGGACACAATCCGCTACGAGCAGTACTTC. Its translation is CASSDTIRYEQYF.

The DNA of the CDR3 is TGTGCCAGCAGTCGATACCCAGACAATGAGCAGTTCTTC. This sequence encodes CASSRYPDNEQFF. The chain uses TRBV27 and TRBJ2-1; no firm D call. With 5 bases removed from V and 5 bases from J, the gap between germline ends came to 10 bases. The CDR3 loop spans 13 amino acids. Looked up from germline, CDR1 is MNHEY and CDR2 is SMNVEV (reference sequence).

V gene TRBV6-5 combines with J gene TRBJ1-5; D gene uncertain. V lost 0 bases, J lost 1 base, and 7 bases lay in between. Looked up from germline, CDR1 is MNHEY and CDR2 is SVGAGI. This CDR3 comprises 15 residues. In nucleotides, the CDR3 is TGTGCCAGCAGTTACTCTAGCGTGAGCAATCAGCCCCAGCATTTT. This encodes CASSYSSVSNQPQHF.

The V and J genes are TRBV6-1 and TRBJ1-2; weak D call: TRBD1 (5 bases). Germline-derived CDR1 and CDR2 are MNHNS and SASEGT. This CDR3 has 14 amino acids. Trimming removed 3 bases at V and 0 bases at J, with 8 bases between. DNA for the CDR3: TGTGCCAGCAGTGAGGCAGGGACTAACTATGGCTACACCTTC. The encoded protein is CASSEAGTNYGYTF.

The table lists this clone with a count of one. The gene calls are TRBV21-1 and TRBJ2-7; TRBD2, the table's D call, was not compared with the DNA. TRBV21-1 is a pseudogene locus. The CDR3 is 19 amino acids. The CDR3 DNA follows: TGTGCCAGCAGCCGAATAAAGGGTCGGGACTGGGGGTTTTCCTACGAGCAGTACTTC. Translation: CASSRIKGRDWGFSYEQYF.

The chain links TRBV19 to TRBJ1-2, with a possible D match to TRBD1 (5 bases). Germline values: CDR1 LNHDA, CDR2 SQIVND (reference sequence). The CDR3 is 13 residues long. With 5 bases removed from V and 5 bases from J, the gap between germline ends came to 12 bases. The CDR3 DNA sequence: TGTGCCAGTAGTCCCCAGGGTAGATATGGCTACACCTTC. Translation gives CASSPQGRYGYTF.